This T cell receptor (beta chain) was retrieved from a study of blood T cell repertoires in COVID-19. Assay used: immunoSEQ multiplex PCR; TCRdb lists only in-frame clones, some missing. Of approximately 300,000 clones listed, 86% are singletons. Points on this clone: This sample includes further DNA sequences coding for the same CDR3.

This CDR3 comprises 13 residues. The V gene lost 0 bases and the J gene lost 4 bases, with 4 bases spanning the gap. In germline, CDR1 is SGHRS, CDR2 YFSETQ. Sequencing was performed on peripheral blood. The sequence was obtained from a woman in her forties or fifties with acute or convalescent COVID-19. The chain uses TRBV5-1 and TRBJ2-2, with D unclear. The CDR3 nucleotides are TGCGCCAGCAGCTTGGATAGCACCGGGGAGCTGTTTTTT. Its protein is CASSLDSTGELFF. Combining the CDR3 with reference TRBV5-1 and TRBJ2-2 gives the whole variable domain KAGVTQTPRYLIKTRGQQVTLSCSPISGHRSVSWYQQTPGQGLQFLFEYFSETQRNKGNFPGRFSGRQFSNSRSEMNVSTLELGDSALYLCASSLDSTGELFFGEGSRLTVL.